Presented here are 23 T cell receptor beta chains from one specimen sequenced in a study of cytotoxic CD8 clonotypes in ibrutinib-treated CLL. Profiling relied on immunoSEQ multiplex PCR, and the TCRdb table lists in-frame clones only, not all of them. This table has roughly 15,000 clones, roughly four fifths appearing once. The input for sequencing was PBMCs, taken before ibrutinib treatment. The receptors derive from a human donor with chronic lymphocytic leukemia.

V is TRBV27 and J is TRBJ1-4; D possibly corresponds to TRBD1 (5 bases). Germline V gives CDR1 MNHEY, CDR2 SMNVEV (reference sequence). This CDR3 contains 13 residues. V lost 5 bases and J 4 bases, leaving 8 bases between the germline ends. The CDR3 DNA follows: TGTGCCAGCAGTCAACAGGTTAATGAAAAACTGTTTTTT. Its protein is CASSQQVNEKLFF.

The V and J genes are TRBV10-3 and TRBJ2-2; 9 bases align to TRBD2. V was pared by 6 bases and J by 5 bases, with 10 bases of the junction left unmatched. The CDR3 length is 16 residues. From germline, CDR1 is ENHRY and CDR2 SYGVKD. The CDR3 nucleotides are TGTGCCATCAGCGGACTAGCGTCCGGGTCAACCGGGGAGCTGTTTTTT. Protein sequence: CAISGLASGSTGELFF.

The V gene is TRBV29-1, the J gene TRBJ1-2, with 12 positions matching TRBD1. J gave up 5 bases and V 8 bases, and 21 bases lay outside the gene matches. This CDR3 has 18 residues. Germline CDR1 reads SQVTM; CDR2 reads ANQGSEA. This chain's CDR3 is CSFLHPRDRGPESYGYTF. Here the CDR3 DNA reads TGCAGCTTCCTCCACCCACGGGACAGGGGGCCAGAATCTTATGGCTACACCTTC.

CDR3 loop: CATIRTSQTRRNEQFF. CDR3 coding DNA: TGTGCCACCATCCGGACTAGCCAGACGAGGAGGAATGAGCAGTTCTTC. V is TRBV15 and J is TRBJ2-1; 8 bases align to TRBD2. V trimming: 7 bases; J trimming: 7 bases; junction bases outside the gene matches: 15. The CDR3 loop spans 16 amino acids. Germline loops: CDR1 LNHNV, CDR2 YYDKDF (reference sequence).

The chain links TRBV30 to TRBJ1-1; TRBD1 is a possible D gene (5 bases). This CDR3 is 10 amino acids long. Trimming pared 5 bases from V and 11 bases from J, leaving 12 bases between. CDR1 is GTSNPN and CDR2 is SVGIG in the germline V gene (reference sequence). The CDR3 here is CAWVKGTAFF. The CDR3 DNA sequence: TGTGCCTGGGTGAAGGGGACGGCTTTCTTT.

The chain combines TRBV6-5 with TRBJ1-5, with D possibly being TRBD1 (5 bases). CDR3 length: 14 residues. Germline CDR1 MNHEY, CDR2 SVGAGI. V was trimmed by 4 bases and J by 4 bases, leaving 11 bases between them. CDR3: CASSSLGGNQPQHF. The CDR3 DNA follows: TGTGCCAGCAGTTCCCTCGGGGGGAATCAGCCCCAGCATTTT.

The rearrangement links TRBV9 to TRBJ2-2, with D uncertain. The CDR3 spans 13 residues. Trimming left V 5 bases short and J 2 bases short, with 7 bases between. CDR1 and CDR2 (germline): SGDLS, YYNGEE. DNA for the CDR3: TGTGCCAGCAGGATGACTAACACCGGGGAGCTGTTTTTT. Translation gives CASRMTNTGELFF.

The CDR3 protein is CASSLAFGSPKHTEAFF. The CDR3 DNA sequence: TGTGCCAGCAGCTTAGCGTTTGGCAGCCCAAAGCACACTGAAGCTTTCTTT. The chain recombines TRBV7-2 with TRBJ1-1; D is ambiguous. Deletions cut 0 bases from V and 3 bases from J, with 17 bases between. This CDR3 comprises 17 residues. Germline assignment: CDR1 SGHTA and CDR2 FQGNSA.

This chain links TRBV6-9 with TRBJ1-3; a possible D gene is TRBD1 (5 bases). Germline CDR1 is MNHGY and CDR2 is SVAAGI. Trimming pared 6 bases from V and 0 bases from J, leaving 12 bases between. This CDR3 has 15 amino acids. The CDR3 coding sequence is TGTGCCAGCAGCTCCAGAGGGGTCTCTGGAAACACCATATATTTT. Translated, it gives CASSSRGVSGNTIYF.

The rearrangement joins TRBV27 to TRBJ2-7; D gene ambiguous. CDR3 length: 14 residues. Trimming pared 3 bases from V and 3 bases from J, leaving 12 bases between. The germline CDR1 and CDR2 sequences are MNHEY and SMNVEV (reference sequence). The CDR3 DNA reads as TGTGCCAGCAGTTTTAGGGCCTCAGTCTACGAGCAGTACTTC. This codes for CASSFRASVYEQYF.

The CDR3 DNA sequence: TGTGCCAGTAGTACCGGACAGCCAGGTAACGAGCAGTACTTC. The encoded protein is CASSTGQPGNEQYF. This sequence joins TRBV19 and TRBJ2-7; tentatively, D is TRBD1 (6 bases). The V and J ends lost 4 bases and 5 bases respectively, with 15 bases between them. The CDR3 runs 14 residues. The germline gives CDR1 LNHDA, CDR2 SQIVND (reference sequence).

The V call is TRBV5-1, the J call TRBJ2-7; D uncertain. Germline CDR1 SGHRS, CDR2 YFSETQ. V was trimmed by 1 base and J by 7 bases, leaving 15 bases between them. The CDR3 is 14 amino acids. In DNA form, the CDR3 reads TGCGCCAGCAGCTTGCAAGACACTGTAAGGGAGCAGTACTTC. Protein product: CASSLQDTVREQYF. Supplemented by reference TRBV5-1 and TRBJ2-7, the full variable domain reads KAGVTQTPRYLIKTRGQQVTLSCSPISGHRSVSWYQQTPGQGLQFLFEYFSETQRNKGNFPGRFSGRQFSNSRSEMNVSTLELGDSALYLCASSLQDTVREQYFGPGTRLTVT.

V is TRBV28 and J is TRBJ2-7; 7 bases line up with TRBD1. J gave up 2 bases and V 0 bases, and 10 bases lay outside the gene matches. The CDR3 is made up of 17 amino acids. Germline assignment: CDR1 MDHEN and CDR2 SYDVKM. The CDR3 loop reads CASSLWGGQVTTYEQYF. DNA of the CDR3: TGTGCCAGCAGTTTATGGGGCGGACAGGTTACGACCTACGAGCAGTACTTC.

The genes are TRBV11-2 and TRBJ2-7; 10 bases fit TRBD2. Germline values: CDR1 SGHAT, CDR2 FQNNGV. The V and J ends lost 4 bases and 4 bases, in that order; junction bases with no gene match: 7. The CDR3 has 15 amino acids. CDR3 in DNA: TGTGCCAGCAGCTCCGGTCTAGCGGGAGTTTACGAGCAGTACTTC. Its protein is CASSSGLAGVYEQYF.

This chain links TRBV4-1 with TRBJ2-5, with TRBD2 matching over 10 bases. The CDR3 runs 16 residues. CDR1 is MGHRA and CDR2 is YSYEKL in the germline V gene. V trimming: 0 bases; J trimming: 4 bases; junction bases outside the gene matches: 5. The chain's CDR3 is CASSQELAGAVETQYF. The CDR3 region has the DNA TGCGCCAGCAGCCAAGAGCTAGCGGGAGCGGTAGAGACCCAGTACTTC.

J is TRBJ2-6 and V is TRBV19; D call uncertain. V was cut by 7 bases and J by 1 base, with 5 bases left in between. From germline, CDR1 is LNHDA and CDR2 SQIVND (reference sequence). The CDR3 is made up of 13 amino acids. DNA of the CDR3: TGTGCCAGTACCACTTCTGGGGCCAACGTCCTGACTTTC. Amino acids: CASTTSGANVLTF.

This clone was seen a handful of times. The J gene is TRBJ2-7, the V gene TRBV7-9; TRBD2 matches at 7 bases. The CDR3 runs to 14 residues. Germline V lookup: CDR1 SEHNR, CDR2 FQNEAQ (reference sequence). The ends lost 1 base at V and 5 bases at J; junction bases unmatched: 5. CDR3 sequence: CASSLGGSVDEQYF. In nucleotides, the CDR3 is TGTGCCAGCAGCTTAGGCGGGAGCGTAGACGAGCAGTACTTC.

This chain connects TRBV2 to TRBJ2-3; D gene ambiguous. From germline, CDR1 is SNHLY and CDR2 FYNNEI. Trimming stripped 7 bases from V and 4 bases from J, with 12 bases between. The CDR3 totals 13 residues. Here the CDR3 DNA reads TGTGCCAGCATCCCGCTCGGCCCAGATACGCAGTATTTT. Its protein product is CASIPLGPDTQYF. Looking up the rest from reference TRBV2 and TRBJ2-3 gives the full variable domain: EPEVTQTPSHQVTQMGQEVILRCVPISNHLYFYWYRQILGQKVEFLVSFYNNEISEKSEIFDDQFSVERPDGSNFTLKIRSTKLEDSAMYFCASIPLGPDTQYFGPGTRLTVL.

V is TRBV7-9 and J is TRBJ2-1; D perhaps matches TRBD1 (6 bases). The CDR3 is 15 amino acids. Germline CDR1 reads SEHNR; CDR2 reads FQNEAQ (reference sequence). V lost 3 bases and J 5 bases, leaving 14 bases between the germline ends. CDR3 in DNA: TGTGCCAGCAGCTTTTCGTCAGGGACAAACAATGAGCAGTTCTTC. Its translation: CASSFSSGTNNEQFF.

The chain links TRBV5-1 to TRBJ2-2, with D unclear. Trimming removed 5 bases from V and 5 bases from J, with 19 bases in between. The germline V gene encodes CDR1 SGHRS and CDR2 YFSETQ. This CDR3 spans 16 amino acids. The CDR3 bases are TGCGCCAGCAGGCTGGGATTAAAGTCTATTACCGGGGAGCTGTTTTTT. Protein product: CASRLGLKSITGELFF.

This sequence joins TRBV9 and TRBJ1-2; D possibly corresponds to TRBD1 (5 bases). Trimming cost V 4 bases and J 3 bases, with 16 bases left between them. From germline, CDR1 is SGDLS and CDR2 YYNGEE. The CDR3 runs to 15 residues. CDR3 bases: TGTGCCAGCAGCACGAGACAGAAAGGGGACTATGGCTACACCTTC. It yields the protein CASSTRQKGDYGYTF.

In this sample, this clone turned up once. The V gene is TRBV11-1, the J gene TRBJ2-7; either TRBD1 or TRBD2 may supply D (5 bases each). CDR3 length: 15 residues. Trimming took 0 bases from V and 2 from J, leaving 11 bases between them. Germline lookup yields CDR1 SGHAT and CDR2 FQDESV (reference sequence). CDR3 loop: CASSLALRGTYEQYF. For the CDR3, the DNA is TGTGCCAGCAGCTTAGCGCTCCGGGGCACCTACGAGCAGTACTTC.

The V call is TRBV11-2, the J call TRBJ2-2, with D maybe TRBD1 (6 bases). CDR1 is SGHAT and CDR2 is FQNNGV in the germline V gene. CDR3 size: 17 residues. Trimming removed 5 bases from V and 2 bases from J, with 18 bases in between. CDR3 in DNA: TGTGCCAGCAGCCAGGGGAGAAGGCCGCTTAACACCGGGGAGCTGTTTTTT. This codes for CASSQGRRPLNTGELFF.